These T cell receptor beta chains were read from a single sample in a study of response to subunit inactivated influenza vaccine. A single record per CDR3 protein comes from TCRdb applying MiXCR to the RT-PCR reads. The top ten clones hold 11% of a sample with approximately 680,000 distinct CDR3 sequences, about 15% of them seen once. Here the sequenced sample was PBMCs from blood, taken 11 to 12 days after vaccination. These receptors were obtained from a man in his forties or fifties who received an inactivated influenza vaccine. Both conserved end residues are part of each CDR3. A D gene is named only where the DNA matches it firmly. Size tells how often a clone was seen (once, few, many) or the class of an expanded clone, and some rows leave it out.

. | few | TRBJ2-7 | TRBV12-3/TRBV12-4 | TGTGCCAGCAGTTTGAGTCAGTACGAGCAGTACTTC | CASSLSQYEQYF
. | few | TRBJ2-5 | TRBV11-3 | TGTGCCAGCAGCTTTATAGGGGGGGAGACCCAGTACTTC | CASSFIGGETQYF
TRBD1 | . | TRBJ1-2 | TRBV2 | TGTGCCAGGCAGACAGGGTCCGACTATGGCTACACCTTC | CARQTGSDYGYTF
TRBD2 | . | TRBJ2-1 | TRBV28 | TGTGCCAGCAGTTCAAGACTAGCGGGAGGAGGCAATGAGCAGTTCTTC | CASSSRLAGGGNEQFF
TRBD1 | few | TRBJ2-4 | TRBV7-9 | TGTGCCAGCAGCTTCGACAGGGGGTCTCTCATTCAGTACTTC | CASSFDRGSLIQYF
TRBD1 | many | TRBJ1-1 | TRBV5-1 | TGCGCCAGCAGCTTAAAAGGACAGGGGGCCTCTGAAGCTTTCTTT | CASSLKGQGASEAFF
TRBD2 | few | TRBJ2-5 | TRBV12-3/TRBV12-4 | TGTGCCAGCAGTTACTGGGAGGGAGTGCGGGAGACCCAGTACTTC | CASSYWEGVRETQYF
. | . | TRBJ2-2 | TRBV9 | TGTGCCAGCAGCGTAGGTCAGGGGGGCACCGGGGAGCTGTTTTTT | CASSVGQGGTGELFF
. | . | TRBJ1-3 | TRBV15 | TGTGCCACCAGGCGGATGAGCTCTGGAAACACCATATATTTT | CATRRMSSGNTIYF
. | few | TRBJ2-5 | TRBV18 | TGTGCCAGCTCACCAGCGGGTCTTATGGAGACCCAGTACTTC | CASSPAGLMETQYF
TRBD1 | once | TRBJ2-7 | TRBV29-1 | TGCAGCGTAATGGACAGGAATTCCTACGAGCAGTACTTC | CSVMDRNSYEQYF
TRBD2 | few | TRBJ2-1 | TRBV7-9 | TGTGCCAGCAGCTTGCTAGCGGGAAGGTCGTACAATGAGCAGTTCTTC | CASSLLAGRSYNEQFF
TRBD1 | many | TRBJ2-7 | TRBV12-3/TRBV12-4 | TGTGCCAGCAGTCCCCGGACAGGCCGCTCCTACGAGCAGTACTTC | CASSPRTGRSYEQYF
. | . | TRBJ1-6 | TRBV20-1 | TGCAGTGCTAGATCTATAGGAGGGAGTGTCAATTCACCCCTCCACTTT | CSARSIGGSVNSPLHF
TRBD2 | . | TRBJ2-3 | TRBV15 | TGTGCCACCAGCCGAAGACTAGCGGGAGGGGGAGATACGCAGTATTTT | CATSRRLAGGGDTQYF
. | . | TRBJ1-6 | TRBV6-1 | TGTGCCAGCAGGGCCAATTCCTATAATTCACCCCTCCACTTT | CASRANSYNSPLHF
. | . | TRBJ2-2 | TRBV7-8 | TGTGCCAGCAGCTCCAGGGGCGCGAACACCGGGGAGCTGTTTTTT | CASSSRGANTGELFF
. | few | TRBJ1-4 | TRBV20-1 | TGCAGTGCTTATGGGGCGCAGAATGAAAAACTGTTTTTT | CSAYGAQNEKLFF
TRBD1 | . | TRBJ2-3 | TRBV20-1 | TGCAGTGCTGTCACAGGGGGCAGGACAGATACGCAGTATTTT | CSAVTGGRTDTQYF